These 22 T cell receptor beta chains share one sample of origin, sequenced in a study of blood T cell repertoires in COVID-19. Measured with immunoSEQ multiplex PCR; TCRdb has only the in-frame clones, and not every one. The data contain some 140,000 clones, roughly 90% of them singletons. The source material was peripheral blood. Receptor source: a man aged 45-65 years with active or convalescent COVID-19.

The V and J genes are TRBV19 and TRBJ2-3, with TRBD2 matching over 7 bases. The germline CDR1 and CDR2 sequences are LNHDA and SQIVND (reference sequence). The trim removed 3 bases at V and 1 base at J, leaving 7 bases unmatched. CDR3 length: 16 amino acids. The CDR3 sequence is CASSMSFRGGTDTQYF. Here the CDR3 DNA reads TGTGCCAGTAGTATGTCGTTCCGGGGGGGCACAGATACGCAGTATTTT. The variable domain in full, with the rest retrieved from reference TRBV19 and TRBJ2-3, is DGGITQSPKYLFRKEGQNVTLSCEQNLNHDAMYWYRQDPGQGLRLIYYSQIVNDFQKGDIAEGYSVSREKKESFPLTVTSAQKNPTAFYLCASSMSFRGGTDTQYFGPGTRLTVL.

The rearrangement links TRBV18 to TRBJ1-2; TRBD1 is a possible D gene (6 bases). Germline V gives CDR1 KGHSH, CDR2 LQKENI. V was trimmed by 3 bases and J by 3 bases, leaving 11 bases between them. The CDR3 contains 14 residues. The CDR3 DNA is TGTGCCAGCTCACCGGACAGCGGAGACTATGGCTACACCTTC. Protein: CASSPDSGDYGYTF.

The chain has TRBV7-2 and TRBJ2-7, with 15 bases identical to TRBD2. Trimming at V came to 5 bases and at J to 5 bases, leaving 4 bases not matched to a gene. The germline V gene encodes CDR1 SGHTA and CDR2 FQGNSA. The CDR3 consists of 15 residues. The CDR3 here is CASSVGLAGGNEQYF. For the CDR3, the DNA is TGTGCCAGCAGCGTGGGACTAGCGGGGGGAAACGAGCAGTACTTC. The full variable domain, with the rest looked up from reference TRBV7-2 and TRBJ2-7, is GAGVSQSPSNKVTEKGKDVELRCDPISGHTALYWYRQSLGQGLEFLIYFQGNSAPDKSGLPSDRFSAERTGGSVSTLTIQRTQQEDSAVYLCASSVGLAGGNEQYFGPGTRLTVT.

V and J are TRBV13 and TRBJ2-1, with 8 bases identical to TRBD1. Germline CDR1 reads PRHDT; CDR2 reads FYEKMQ (reference sequence). This CDR3 is 15 amino acids long. Unmatched junction bases numbered 7, after V lost 4 bases and J lost 5 bases. CDR3 nucleotide sequence: TGTGCCAGCAGCTCGGACAGGGCTCGTGACAATGAGCAGTTCTTC. Protein: CASSSDRARDNEQFF. The full variable domain, in which reference TRBV13 and TRBJ2-1 provide the parts outside the CDR3, is AAGVIQSPRHLIKEKRETATLKCYPIPRHDTVYWYQQGPGQDPQFLISFYEKMQSDKGSIPDRFSAQQFSDYHSELNMSSLELGDSALYFCASSSDRARDNEQFFGPGTRLTVL.

The genes are TRBV6-6 and TRBJ1-6; 8 bases match TRBD1. This CDR3 is 15 amino acids long. V shed 5 bases, J shed 8 bases, and the junction held 8 bases outside the gene matches. The germline V gene has CDR1 MNHNY and CDR2 SVGAGI (reference sequence). The CDR3 nucleotides read TGTGCCAGCAGTCCAGGAGGGGACAGGTATTCACCCCTCCACTTT. Amino acids: CASSPGGDRYSPLHF.

This clone was found once. The rearrangement joins TRBV4-1 to TRBJ1-1; D not certain. CDR3 length: 14 residues. The V and J ends lost 2 bases and 1 base respectively, with 8 bases between them. The germline V gene has CDR1 MGHRA and CDR2 YSYEKL. The CDR3 region is CASSQRAGNTEAFF. CDR3 sequence (DNA): TGCGCCAGCAGCCAAAGGGCGGGGAACACTGAAGCTTTCTTT.

This chain uses TRBV11-3 with TRBJ1-1; D is unclear. CDR1 is SGHNT and CDR2 is YENEEA in the germline V gene. This CDR3 comprises 13 residues. V shed 0 bases and J shed 5 bases, with 7 bases lying between them. This CDR3 is CASSLDRRTEAFF. The CDR3 DNA follows: TGTGCCAGCAGCTTAGACAGGAGGACTGAAGCTTTCTTT.

The V call is TRBV21-1, the J call TRBJ2-7; TRBD2, the table's D call, was not compared with the DNA. TRBV21-1 is a known pseudogene. This CDR3 region has 17 residues. The CDR3: CASSKGSGGQGLYEQYF. CDR3 in DNA: TGTGCCAGCAGCAAAGGATCGGGAGGGCAGGGACTTTACGAGCAGTACTTC.

The chain carries TRBV24-1 and TRBJ2-3; TRBD2 matches at 15 bases. Germline CDR1 and CDR2: KGHDR and SFDVKD. The V and J ends lost 6 bases and 4 bases, in that order; junction bases with no gene match: 4. The CDR3 length is 16 residues. The CDR3 sequence is CATSQGLAGGADTQYF. The CDR3 DNA reads TGTGCCACCAGTCAGGGACTAGCGGGGGGCGCAGATACGCAGTATTTT.

V is TRBV21-1 and J is TRBJ2-7; the D call TRBD2 from the table was never checked on the DNA. TRBV21-1 counts as a pseudogene. This CDR3 spans 14 amino acids. CDR3 amino acids: CASILTSGTYEQYF. CDR3 coding DNA: TGTGCCAGCATATTAACTAGCGGGACATACGAGCAGTACTTC.

J is TRBJ2-7 and V is TRBV5-1; 11 nucleotides match TRBD2. The V segment lost 1 base and the J segment 3 bases; nucleotides outside the gene matches: 9. This CDR3 is built from 17 residues. CDR1 is SGHRS, CDR2 YFSETQ, per germline. In DNA form, the CDR3 reads TGCGCCAGCAGCTTGCGGCTAGCGGGAGGTAGGGGCTACGAGCAGTACTTC. This sequence encodes CASSLRLAGGRGYEQYF.

This chain joins TRBV6-2 or TRBV6-3 and TRBJ2-2; 10 nucleotides match TRBD2. The CDR3 extends over 17 amino acids. Germline CDR1 is MNHEY and CDR2 is SVGEGT. The ends lost 5 bases at V and 6 bases at J; junction bases unmatched: 12. CDR3 sequence (DNA): TGTGCCAGCAGTACAAGCGGGGGGGCCCGTAGCTCCGGGGAGCTGTTTTTT. Its protein is CASSTSGGARSSGELFF.

The gene calls are TRBV5-6 and TRBJ2-1, with TRBD2 as a possible D gene (5 bases). CDR1 is SGHDT and CDR2 is YYEEEE in the germline V gene. This CDR3 is built from 14 residues. Trimming shortened V by 3 bases and J by 6 bases, and 13 bases separated the two germline ends. Here the CDR3 reads CASSYGETVNEQFF. Written as DNA, the CDR3 is TGTGCCAGCAGCTATGGGGAGACTGTCAATGAGCAGTTCTTC. Supplemented by reference TRBV5-6 and TRBJ2-1, the full variable domain reads DAGVTQSPTHLIKTRGQQVTLRCSPKSGHDTVSWYQQALGQGPQFIFQYYEEEERQRGNFPDRFSGHQFPNYSSELNVNALLLGDSALYLCASSYGETVNEQFFGPGTRLTVL.

The chain couples TRBV28 to TRBJ1-4, with TRBD1 matching 7 bases. The germline V gene encodes CDR1 MDHEN and CDR2 SYDVKM. Trimming removed 6 bases from V and 3 bases from J; junction bases left unmatched: 4. This CDR3 comprises 14 residues. CDR3 DNA: TGTGCCAGCAGAACCGGGACAGCTAATGAAAAACTGTTTTTT. Amino acids: CASRTGTANEKLFF.

The chain has TRBV25-1 and TRBJ2-7; TRBD1 aligns across 9 bases. This CDR3 has 14 residues. Germline lookup yields CDR1 MGHDK and CDR2 SYGVNS. With 6 bases clipped from V and 3 bases from J, the junction kept 6 bases outside the gene matches. CDR3 nucleotide sequence: TGTGCCAGCAGCGGACAGGGGATTGGCTACGAGCAGTACTTC. Amino acids: CASSGQGIGYEQYF.

V and J are TRBV15 and TRBJ2-1; 7 bases agree with TRBD1. Germline-derived CDR1 and CDR2 are LNHNV and YYDKDF (reference sequence). Losses at the gene ends were 3 bases for V and 9 bases for J; bases not matched to a gene: 14. The CDR3 has 16 residues. This CDR3 is CATSRNRDRLSGEQFF. As DNA, the CDR3 is TGTGCCACCAGCAGGAACCGGGACAGATTGTCCGGTGAGCAGTTCTTC. The full variable domain, its missing parts supplied by reference TRBV15 and TRBJ2-1, is DAMVIQNPRYQVTQFGKPVTLSCSQTLNHNVMYWYQQKSSQAPKLLFHYYDKDFNNEADTPDNFQSRRPNTSFCFLDIRSPGLGDTAMYLCATSRNRDRLSGEQFFGPGTRLTVL.

The V and J genes are TRBV19 and TRBJ2-3; D is ambiguous. The CDR3 length is 11 residues. Trimming stripped 5 bases from V and 10 bases from J, with 10 bases between. Germline loops: CDR1 LNHDA, CDR2 SQIVND (reference sequence). The CDR3 DNA is TGTGCCAGTAGTGAATTAACGGCGCAGTATTTT. Translation gives CASSELTAQYF.

This chain connects TRBV7-9 to TRBJ1-5; D is unresolved. The CDR3 totals 12 residues. Per germline, CDR1 SEHNR and CDR2 FQNEAQ (reference sequence). V was shortened by 1 base and J by 5 bases, with 3 bases between the two germline ends. CDR3: CASSLVDQPQHF. In DNA form, the CDR3 reads TGTGCCAGCAGCTTAGTCGATCAGCCCCAGCATTTT.

The chain links TRBV28 to TRBJ1-5, with 9 bases matching TRBD1. The germline gives CDR1 MDHEN, CDR2 SYDVKM. CDR3 length: 12 residues. The V segment lost 2 bases and the J segment 15 bases; nucleotides outside the gene matches: 5. The CDR3 spells CASSLGTGPSHF. CDR3 sequence (DNA): TGTGCCAGCAGTTTAGGGACAGGGCCTTCGCATTTT.

The chain recombines TRBV10-3 with TRBJ2-7, with 10 bases that match TRBD1. Germline loops: CDR1 ENHRY, CDR2 SYGVKD. Unmatched junction bases numbered 10, after V lost 6 bases and J lost 5 bases. The length of the CDR3 is 15 residues. CDR3 in DNA: TGTGCCATCAGACCTCCTGGGACAGGGGTCCACGAGCAGTACTTC. This encodes CAIRPPGTGVHEQYF.

This clone is a singleton in its sample. The chain joins TRBV29-1 to TRBJ2-6; 10 bases align to TRBD1. The ends lost 3 bases at V and 1 base at J; junction bases unmatched: 12. The germline gives CDR1 SQVTM, CDR2 ANQGSEA. The length of the CDR3 is 19 residues. CDR3 loop: CSVEGGTTGGASGANVLTF. The CDR3 nucleotides read TGCAGCGTTGAGGGAGGTACGACAGGGGGCGCGTCTGGGGCCAACGTCCTGACTTTC. Full variable domain (remainder filled in from reference TRBV29-1 and TRBJ2-6): SAVISQKPSRDICQRGTSLTIQCQVDSQVTMMFWYRQQPGQSLTLIATANQGSEATYESGFVIDKFPISRPNLTFSTLTVSNMSPEDSSIYLCSVEGGTTGGASGANVLTFGAGSRLTVL.

The chain recombines TRBV6-1 with TRBJ2-7; D is possibly TRBD2 (6 bases). From germline, CDR1 is MNHNS and CDR2 SASEGT. V was clipped by 1 base and J by 4 bases, with 20 bases between them. The CDR3 contains 17 residues. The CDR3 loop reads CASSEDLDSRGAYEQYF. The CDR3 DNA sequence: TGTGCCAGCAGTGAAGATCTCGACAGCCGCGGGGCGTACGAGCAGTACTTC.